The rows below give T cell receptor beta chains drawn from one sample of a study of blood T cell repertoires in COVID-19. TCRdb's copy holds only in-frame clones and misses some; the assay was immunoSEQ multiplex PCR. The table includes more than 450,000 clones, roughly 90% detected once. The material sequenced was PBMCs or T cells enriched from blood (not recorded which). The source of these receptors is a woman aged 18-30 years who had recovered from COVID-19. The CDR3 runs from the conserved cysteine through the conserved F or W. A D gene is named only where the DNA matches it firmly. Size is stated for part of the rows, as once, few or many counts, or as a class when the clone is expanded.

CDR3 length	V gene	clone size	J gene	D gene	CDR3 protein	CDR3 DNA
15	TRBV18	-	TRBJ1-3	TRBD1	CASSFARDRGGTIYF	TGTGCCAGCTCATTCGCCCGGGACAGGGGAGGCACCATATATTTT
12	TRBV7-8	-	TRBJ2-1	-	CASSLGLNEQFF	TGTGCCAGCAGCTTAGGACTCAATGAGCAGTTCTTC
16	TRBV16	-	TRBJ2-7	-	CASSQRSRGTTYEQYF	TGTGCCAGCAGCCAAAGGTCCAGGGGTACCACCTACGAGCAGTACTTC
15	TRBV6-2/TRBV6-3	-	TRBJ1-6	-	CASSYSTGNNSPLHF	TGTGCCAGCAGTTACTCAACAGGGAATAATTCACCCCTCCACTTT
13	TRBV7-9	-	TRBJ1-2	-	CASSLGGAYGYTF	TGTGCCAGCAGCTTGGGAGGTGCCTATGGCTACACCTTC
15	TRBV5-1	-	TRBJ1-2	-	CATRMGGVSNYGYTF	TGCGCCACCAGAATGGGAGGGGTGTCGAACTATGGCTACACCTTC
17	TRBV3-1/TRBV3-2	-	TRBJ2-6	-	CASSPETSNSGANVLTF	TGTGCCAGTAGCCCCGAAACTAGCAATTCTGGGGCCAACGTCCTGACTTTC
13	TRBV12-3/TRBV12-4	-	TRBJ1-4	-	CASSWTEGEKLFF	TGTGCCAGCAGTTGGACAGAAGGGGAAAAACTGTTTTTT
15	TRBV23-1	-	TRBJ2-7	-	CASSHLRGPSYEQYF	TGCGCCAGCAGTCATCTTAGAGGGCCATCCTACGAGCAGTACTTC
14	TRBV6-5	-	TRBJ2-1	TRBD1	CASGQGTESNEQFF	TGTGCCAGCGGACAGGGGACAGAGTCCAATGAGCAGTTCTTC
18	TRBV3-1/TRBV3-2	-	TRBJ2-5	TRBD2	CASSRGRRLAGEQETQYF	TGTGCCAGCAGCCGCGGTCGTCGACTAGCGGGGGAACAAGAGACCCAGTACTTC
10	TRBV27	few	TRBJ2-1	-	CASSLPEQFF	TGTGCCAGCAGTTTACCGGAGCAGTTCTTC
13	TRBV10-1	-	TRBJ1-5	TRBD1	CASSRDSNQPQHF	TGCGCCAGCAGCCGGGACAGTAATCAGCCCCAGCATTTT
15	TRBV27	-	TRBJ1-2	-	CASSRGQGGSYDYTF	TGTGCCAGCAGTAGAGGGCAGGGCGGGAGCTATGACTACACCTTC
15	TRBV5-4	-	TRBJ2-5	TRBD2	CASRKRGGRLETQYF	TGTGCCAGCAGAAAGCGGGGGGGCAGGCTAGAGACCCAGTACTTC